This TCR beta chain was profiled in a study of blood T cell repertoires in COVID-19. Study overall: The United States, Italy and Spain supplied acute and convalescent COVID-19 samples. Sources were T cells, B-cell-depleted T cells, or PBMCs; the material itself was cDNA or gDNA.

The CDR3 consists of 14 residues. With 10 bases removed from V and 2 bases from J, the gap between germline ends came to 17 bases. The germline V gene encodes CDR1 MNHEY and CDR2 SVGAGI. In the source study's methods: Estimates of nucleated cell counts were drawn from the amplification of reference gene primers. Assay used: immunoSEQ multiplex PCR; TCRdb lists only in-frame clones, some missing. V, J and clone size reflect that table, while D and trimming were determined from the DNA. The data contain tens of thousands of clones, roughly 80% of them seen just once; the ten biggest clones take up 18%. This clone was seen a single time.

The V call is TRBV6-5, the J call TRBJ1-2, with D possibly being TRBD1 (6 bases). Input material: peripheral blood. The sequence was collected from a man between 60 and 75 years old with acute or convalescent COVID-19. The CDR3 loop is CATRPGQGNYGYTF. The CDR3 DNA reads TGTGCCACCAGACCGGGACAAGGCAACTATGGCTACACCTTC.